Each of the 10 T cell receptor beta chains below was sequenced from the same sample in a study of Tregs in tolerant kidney transplant recipients. Libraries were prepared by immunoSEQ multiplex PCR; TCRdb keeps only in-frame clonotypes and omits some of them. The sample table sets out tens of thousands of clones. Here the sequenced sample was CD8+ T cells from blood, taken before the transplant. Receptors originate from a human donor who received a combined kidney and bone marrow transplant.

A note on this clone: The CDR3 end lies 3 residues beyond the end of the read and is filled in from the germline J gene. This sequence joins TRBV2 and TRBJ2-3, with D possibly matching TRBD2 (7 bases). Germline loops: CDR1 SNHLY, CDR2 FYNNEI. This CDR3 is built from 17 residues. The ends were cut back, 10 bases at V and 1 base at J, with 24 bases in the middle. CDR3 bases read: TGTGCCATTTTAAAGAACAAACAGGGAGGGGGCACAGATACG. Translated: CAILKNKQGGGTDT. The whole CDR3 protein is CAILKNKQGGGTDTQYF.

Comments on this clone: The DNA ends 3 residues before the CDR3 does, and the rest of the CDR3 is filled in from the germline J gene. J is TRBJ1-1 and V is TRBV7-6, with TRBD1 as a possible D gene (6 bases). Germline V gene data show CDR1 as SGHVS and CDR2 as FNYEAQ. The CDR3 covers 17 residues. V lost 0 bases and J lost 2, with 16 bases in between. The sequenced part of the CDR3 DNA is TGTGCCAGCAGCTTAGCTGGCGTCGGACAGATAAACACTGAA. Residues: CASSLAGVGQINTE. The full CDR3 sequence reads CASSLAGVGQINTEAFF.

The DNA read from the CDR3 is TGTGCCAGCAGCCAATTTGCGGGGCAAGACTATGGC. It encodes CASSQFAGQDYG. In full, the CDR3 reads CASSQFAGQDYGYTF. The V and J genes are TRBV16 and TRBJ1-2; TRBD1 is a possible D gene (5 bases). The CDR3 end lies 3 residues beyond the end of the read and is filled in from the germline J gene. CDR1 and CDR2 from the germline V gene are KGHSY and FQNENV. V was trimmed by 1 base and J by 3 bases, leaving 12 bases between them. CDR3 length: 15 residues.

For this clone: Coverage ceases 3 residues before the CDR3 finishes, and the germline J gene fills in the end. The chain recombines TRBV18 with TRBJ1-1; D may be TRBD1 (6 bases). This CDR3 is 15 amino acids long. Trimming shortened V by 3 bases and J by 2 bases, and 13 bases separated the two germline ends. CDR1 KGHSH and CDR2 LQKENI come from the germline V gene. The chain's CDR3 is CASSPHRELNTEAFF. CDR3 bases read: TGTGCCAGCTCACCCCACAGGGAGCTAAACACTGAA.

About this clone: The CDR3 extends 3 residues past the end of the read, so its final part is completed from the germline J gene. The rearrangement joins TRBV18 to TRBJ2-7; D assignment may be TRBD1 or TRBD2 (7 bases each). The CDR3 sequence is 16 residues long. Germline CDR1 KGHSH, CDR2 LQKENI. Between the trimmed V and J ends, which lost 5 bases and 3 bases, there was a span of 20 bases. CDR3 bases read: TGTGCCAGCTCAACTAACCCACAGGGGAGGGACTACGAG. This sequence encodes CASSTNPQGRDYE. The whole CDR3 sequence reads CASSTNPQGRDYEQYF. The whole variable domain, remainder taken from reference TRBV18 and TRBJ2-7, is NAGVMQNPRHLVRRRGQEARLRCSPMKGHSHVYWYRQLPEEGLKFMVYLQKENIIDESGMPKERFSAEFPKEGPSILRIQQVVRGDSAAYFCASSTNPQGRDYEQYFGPGTRLTVT.

CDR3: CASSYQTGASGNTIYF. The CDR3 bases that were read are TGTGCCAGCAGTTACCAGACAGGAGCCTCTGGAAACACC. This rearrangement joins TRBV6-2 or TRBV6-3 to TRBJ1-3; a possible D gene is TRBD1 (6 bases). The observed sequence ends 3 residues before the CDR3 terminus, with the missing tail filled in from the germline J gene. The CDR3 loop spans 16 amino acids. The V and J ends lost 2 bases and 0 bases respectively, with 11 bases between them. The germline V gene has CDR1 MNHEY and CDR2 SVGEGT.

With respect to this clone: From the germline J gene comes the end of the CDR3, since the read stops 3 residues before it. This chain uses TRBV7-9 with TRBJ1-4; TRBD1 matches 9 bases. The CDR3 runs to 15 residues. CDR1 and CDR2 (germline): SEHNR, FQNEAQ (reference sequence). Unmatched junction bases numbered 9, after V lost 6 bases and J lost 7 bases. CDR3 protein: CASRDGQGKSEKLFF. The CDR3 DNA, read in part, is TGTGCCAGCAGAGACGGACAGGGGAAGAGTGAAAAA.

In regard to this clone: The CDR3 end lies 3 residues beyond the end of the read and is filled in from the germline J gene. The rearrangement links TRBV7-7 to TRBJ2-5; TRBD2 aligns across 10 bases. The CDR3 consists of 16 residues. Germline V CDR1 and CDR2: SSHAT, FNYEAQ (reference sequence). Trimming took 5 bases from V and 1 from J; bases not matched to a gene: 7. This CDR3 is CASSRLAGYRQETQYF. The sequenced part of the CDR3 DNA is TGTGCCAGCAGCCGACTAGCGGGTTATCGCCAAGAGACC.

Remarks on this clone: The read gets to within 3 residues of the CDR3 end, and the germline J gene fills in the rest. The chain couples TRBV5-1 to TRBJ2-2; D not certain. V lost 0 bases, J lost 6 bases, and 12 bases lay in between. The CDR3 loop spans 15 amino acids. Per the germline V gene, CDR1 is SGHRS and CDR2 is YFSETQ. The sequenced CDR3 bases are TGCGCCAGCAGCTTGGTTTCAGGTTGGGCCGGGGAG. Its translation is CASSLVSGWAGE. The entire CDR3 protein is CASSLVSGWAGELFF.

Remarks on this clone: The sequenced fragment ends 3 residues before the CDR3 boundary, so the rest is inferred from the germline J gene. The genes are TRBV6-4 and TRBJ2-1; TRBD2 matches at 8 bases. The V segment lost 6 bases and the J segment 3 bases; nucleotides outside the gene matches: 10. CDR1 and CDR2 (germline): MRHNA, SNTAGT. The CDR3 is made up of 16 amino acids. The covered CDR3 bases are TGTGCCAGCAGAAACCTTAGCGGGGCTTTCTACAATGAG. This sequence encodes CASRNLSGAFYNE. The full-length CDR3 reads as CASRNLSGAFYNEQFF.